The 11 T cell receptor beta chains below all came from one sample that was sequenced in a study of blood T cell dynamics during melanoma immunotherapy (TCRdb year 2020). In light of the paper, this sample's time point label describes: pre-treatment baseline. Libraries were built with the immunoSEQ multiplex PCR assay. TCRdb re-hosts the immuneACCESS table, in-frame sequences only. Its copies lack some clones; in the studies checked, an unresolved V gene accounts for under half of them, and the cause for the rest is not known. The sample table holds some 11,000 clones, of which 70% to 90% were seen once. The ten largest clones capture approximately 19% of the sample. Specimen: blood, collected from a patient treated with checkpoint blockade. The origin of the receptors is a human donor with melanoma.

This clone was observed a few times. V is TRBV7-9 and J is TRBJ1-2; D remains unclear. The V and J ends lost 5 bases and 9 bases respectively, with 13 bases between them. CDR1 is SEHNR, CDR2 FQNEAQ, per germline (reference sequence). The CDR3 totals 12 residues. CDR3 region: CASSPGPYSYTF. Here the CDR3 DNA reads TGTGCCAGCAGCCCCGGCCCGTATAGCTACACCTTC. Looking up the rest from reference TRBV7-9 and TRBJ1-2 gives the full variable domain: DTGVSQNPRHKITKRGQNVTFRCDPISEHNRLYWYRQTLGQGPEFLTYFQNEAQLEKSRLLSDRFSAERPKGSFSTLEIQRTEQGDSAMYLCASSPGPYSYTFGSGTRLTVV.

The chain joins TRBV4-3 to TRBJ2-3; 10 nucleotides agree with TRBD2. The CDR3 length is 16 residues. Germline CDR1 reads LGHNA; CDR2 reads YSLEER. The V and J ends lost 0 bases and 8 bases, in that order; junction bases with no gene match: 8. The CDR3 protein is CASSQDSSGSAGTQYF. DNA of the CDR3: TGCGCCAGCAGCCAAGACTCTAGCGGGAGTGCCGGTACGCAGTATTTT.

The DNA of the CDR3 is TGTGCCAGCAGGAGGCTCACAGGGAACACTGAAGCTTTCTTT. Its translation: CASRRLTGNTEAFF. The rearrangement links TRBV28 to TRBJ1-1, with D maybe TRBD1 (5 bases). Germline V gives CDR1 MDHEN, CDR2 SYDVKM. The CDR3 contains 14 residues. Deletions cut 6 bases from V and 1 base from J, with 12 bases between.

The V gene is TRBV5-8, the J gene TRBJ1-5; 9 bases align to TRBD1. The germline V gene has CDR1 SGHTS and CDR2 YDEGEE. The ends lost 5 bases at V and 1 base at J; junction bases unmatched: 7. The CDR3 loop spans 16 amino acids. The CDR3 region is CASSSGTGSSNQPQHF. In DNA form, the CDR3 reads TGTGCCAGCAGTTCCGGGACAGGGTCAAGCAATCAGCCCCAGCATTTT. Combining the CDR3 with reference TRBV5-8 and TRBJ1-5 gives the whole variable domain EAGVTQSPTHLIKTRGQQATLRCSPISGHTSVYWYQQALGLGLQFLLWYDEGEERNRGNFPPRFSGRQFPNYSSELNVNALELEDSALYLCASSSGTGSSNQPQHFGDGTRLSIL.

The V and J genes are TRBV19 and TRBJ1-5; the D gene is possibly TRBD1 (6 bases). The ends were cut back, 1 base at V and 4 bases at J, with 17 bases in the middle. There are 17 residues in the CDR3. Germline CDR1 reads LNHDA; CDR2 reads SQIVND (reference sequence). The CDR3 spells CASSIVPGDIKNQPQHF. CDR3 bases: TGTGCCAGTAGTATAGTGCCGGGGGACATCAAGAATCAGCCCCAGCATTTT.

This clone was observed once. The CDR3 sequence: CASSLRAHNEQFF. The CDR3 nucleotides read TGTGCCAGCAGTTTAAGGGCCCACAATGAGCAGTTCTTC. This chain links TRBV28 with TRBJ2-1; no clear D. Trimming shortened V by 2 bases and J by 5 bases, and 7 bases separated the two germline ends. The CDR3 is made up of 13 amino acids. The germline V gene encodes CDR1 MDHEN and CDR2 SYDVKM.

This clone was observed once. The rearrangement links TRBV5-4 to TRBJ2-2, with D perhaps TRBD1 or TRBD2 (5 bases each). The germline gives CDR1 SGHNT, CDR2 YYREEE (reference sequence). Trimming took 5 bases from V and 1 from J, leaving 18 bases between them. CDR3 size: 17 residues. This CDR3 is CASRMGLGGGNTGELFF. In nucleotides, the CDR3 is TGTGCCAGCAGGATGGGCTTGGGTGGGGGGAACACCGGGGAGCTGTTTTTT.

CDR3 in amino acids: CASSQESGNEQFF. The CDR3 nucleotides are TGCGCCAGCAGCCAAGAGTCTGGCAATGAGCAGTTCTTC. The V and J genes are TRBV4-3 and TRBJ2-1; D gene ambiguous. The CDR3 length is 13 residues. Germline lookup yields CDR1 LGHNA and CDR2 YSLEER. V was pared by 0 bases and J by 6 bases, with 6 bases between.

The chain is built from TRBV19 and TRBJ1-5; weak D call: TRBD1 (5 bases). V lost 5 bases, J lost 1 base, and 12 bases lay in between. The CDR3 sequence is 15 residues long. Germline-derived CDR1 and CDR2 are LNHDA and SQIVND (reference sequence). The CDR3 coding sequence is TGTGCCAGTAGTTTAGGGGTGACGAGCAATCAGCCCCAGCATTTT. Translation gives CASSLGVTSNQPQHF.

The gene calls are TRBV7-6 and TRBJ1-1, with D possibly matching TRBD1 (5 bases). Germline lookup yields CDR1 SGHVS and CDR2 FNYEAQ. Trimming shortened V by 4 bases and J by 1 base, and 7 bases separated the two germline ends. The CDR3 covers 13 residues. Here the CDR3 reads CASSWRGNTEAFF. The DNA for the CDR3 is TGTGCCAGCAGCTGGAGGGGGAACACTGAAGCTTTCTTT.

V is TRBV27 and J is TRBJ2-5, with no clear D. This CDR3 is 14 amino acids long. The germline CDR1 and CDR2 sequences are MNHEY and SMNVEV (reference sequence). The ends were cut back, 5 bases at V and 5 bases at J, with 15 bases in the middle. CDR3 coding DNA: TGTGCCAGCAGTCCTTCCCCCGCGGTTGAGACCCAGTACTTC. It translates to CASSPSPAVETQYF.